Below are 12 T cell receptor beta chains sequenced from a single sample in a study of T-cell reconstitution after alpha-beta-depleted transplantation in children. A TCRbeta library incorporating unique molecular identifiers was prepared. In TCRdb, the PCR reads were re-called with MiXCR into one record per CDR3 protein. The repertoire holds some 450,000 distinct CDR3 sequences, around two fifths seen once, with 25% to 30% in the top ten. The sequencing used PBMCs, collected before TCRalphabeta/CD19-depleted stem cell transplant. The receptors stem from a girl aged 2-10 years with aplastic anemia, due to receive a stem cell transplant.

This clonotype was counted only a few times. This chain links TRBV7-2 with TRBJ1-3, with D tentatively TRBD1 (6 bases). The CDR3 extends over 17 amino acids. The V and J ends lost 1 base and 3 bases respectively, with 16 bases between them. Germline-derived CDR1 and CDR2 are SGHTA and FQGNSA. The DNA for the CDR3 is TGTGCCAGCAGCTTAGGCCCAGGGACAAGGATTGGAAACACCATATATTTT. This translates into CASSLGPGTRIGNTIYF.

This chain links TRBV3-1 with TRBJ2-1; TRBD2 aligns across 15 bases. Trimming removed 8 bases from V and 4 bases from J; junction bases left unmatched: 15. Germline assignment: CDR1 LGHDT and CDR2 YNNKEL (reference sequence). The CDR3 covers 19 residues. The CDR3 DNA is TGTGCCAGCTGTTTGGGAAGAGGACTAGCGGGAGGGCCGTACAATGAGCAGTTCTTC. This sequence encodes CASCLGRGLAGGPYNEQFF.

This chain joins TRBV6-1 and TRBJ2-3; the match to TRBD2 covers 9 bases. The V and J ends lost 2 bases and 0 bases, in that order; junction bases with no gene match: 15. From germline, CDR1 is MNHNS and CDR2 SASEGT. This CDR3 contains 20 residues. Here the CDR3 reads CASSERRGGAGVGSTDTQYF. CDR3 coding DNA: TGTGCCAGCAGTGAACGGCGCGGGGGGGCCGGGGTAGGGAGCACAGATACGCAGTATTTT.

V usage is TRBV7-3 and J usage is TRBJ2-2, with 7 bases lining up with TRBD1. Losses at the gene ends were 5 bases for V and 4 bases for J; bases not matched to a gene: 10. Germline CDR1 SGHTA, CDR2 FQGTGA. CDR3 length: 16 residues. CDR3 DNA sequence: TGTGCCAGCAGCCCACCGACAGGGAGTGGCACCGGGGAGCTGTTTTTT. Encoded protein: CASSPPTGSGTGELFF.

V gene TRBV5-1 combines with J gene TRBJ2-1, with D possibly TRBD1 on 5 matching bases. Germline V gene sequence: CDR1 SGHRS, CDR2 YFSETQ. The V end lost 1 base, the J end lost 5 bases, and 16 bases lay between the germline ends. This CDR3 contains 16 residues. The CDR3 loop reads CASSLRPGSIDNEQFF. CDR3 DNA: TGCGCCAGCAGCTTGCGCCCAGGGTCGATAGACAATGAGCAGTTCTTC.

The rearrangement uses TRBV20-1 and TRBJ1-1; D is perhaps TRBD1 (6 bases). Germline V gene data show CDR1 as DFQATT and CDR2 as SNEGSKA (reference sequence). This CDR3 is built from 13 residues. The CDR3 reads CRVDGQPNTEAFF. The CDR3, as DNA: TGCAGAGTGGATGGACAGCCGAACACTGAAGCTTTCTTT.

The J gene is TRBJ1-5, the V gene TRBV20-1, with unresolved D. V was trimmed by 7 bases and J by 1 base, leaving 20 bases between them. The CDR3 spans 16 residues. Germline CDR1 DFQATT, CDR2 SNEGSKA (reference sequence). CDR3 protein: CSVRPRASQSNQPQHF. Here the CDR3 DNA reads TGCAGTGTCAGACCCCGTGCCAGCCAGAGCAATCAGCCCCAGCATTTT.

The V gene is TRBV29-1, the J gene TRBJ2-7; the D gene is possibly TRBD1 (6 bases). V was clipped by 6 bases and J by 0 bases, with 9 bases between them. The germline gives CDR1 SQVTM, CDR2 ANQGSEA. The CDR3 is 12 amino acids. The CDR3 DNA sequence: TGCAGCGTGGGGGCACGCTCCTACGAGCAGTACTTC. Amino acid sequence: CSVGARSYEQYF.

This sequence joins TRBV11-2 and TRBJ2-1, with 13 bases lining up with TRBD2. CDR3 length equals 17 residues. CDR1 and CDR2 (germline): SGHAT, FQNNGV. V was clipped by 0 bases and J by 7 bases; unmatched bases: 6. DNA of the CDR3: TGTGCCAGCAGCTTAGAATTTAGGACTAGCGGGAGAAATGAGCAGTTCTTC. It yields the protein CASSLEFRTSGRNEQFF.

In DNA form, the CDR3 reads TGTGCCAGCAGCCCCGTCCGGGGGGGGGGCACAGATACGCAGTATTTT. Amino acids: CASSPVRGGGTDTQYF. The chain links TRBV9 to TRBJ2-3; 8 bases line up with TRBD2. This CDR3 is built from 16 residues. CDR1 SGDLS and CDR2 YYNGEE come from the germline V gene. With 4 bases clipped from V and 1 base from J, the junction kept 8 bases outside the gene matches.

Turning to this clonotype: A much larger clone differs by one base, so this may be a read error. V gene TRBV12-3 or TRBV12-4 combines with J gene TRBJ1-1, with D possibly being TRBD1 (6 bases). CDR3 length: 14 amino acids. V was cut by 8 bases and J by 1 base, with 14 bases left in between. The CDR3 protein is CASGATGKNTEAFF. CDR3 in DNA: TGTGCCAGCGGGGCAACAGGGAAGAACACTGAAGCTTTCTTT.

This clonotype was found a few times. The chain has TRBV7-7 and TRBJ2-2, with a possible D match to TRBD1 (6 bases). V was trimmed by 5 bases and J by 6 bases, leaving 10 bases between them. From germline, CDR1 is SSHAT and CDR2 FNYEAQ (reference sequence). The CDR3 is 13 residues long. The CDR3 nucleotides are TGTGCCAGCAGCAGGGACATCGCCGGGGAGCTGTTTTTT. Translating it yields CASSRDIAGELFF.